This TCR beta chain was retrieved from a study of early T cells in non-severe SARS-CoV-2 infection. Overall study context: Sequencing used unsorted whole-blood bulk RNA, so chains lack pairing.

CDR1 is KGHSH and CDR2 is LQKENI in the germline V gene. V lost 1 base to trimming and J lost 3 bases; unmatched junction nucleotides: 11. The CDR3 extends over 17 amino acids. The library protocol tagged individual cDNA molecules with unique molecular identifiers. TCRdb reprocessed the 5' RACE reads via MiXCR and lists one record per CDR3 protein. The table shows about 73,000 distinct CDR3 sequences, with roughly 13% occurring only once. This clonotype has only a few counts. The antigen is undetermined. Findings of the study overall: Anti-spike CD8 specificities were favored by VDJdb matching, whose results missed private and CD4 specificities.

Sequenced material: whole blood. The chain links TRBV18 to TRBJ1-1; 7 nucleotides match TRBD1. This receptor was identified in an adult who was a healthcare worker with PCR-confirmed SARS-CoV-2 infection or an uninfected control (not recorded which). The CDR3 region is CASSPRVGDRLYTEAFF. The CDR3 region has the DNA TGTGCCAGCTCACCACGGGTAGGGGACAGACTTTACACTGAAGCTTTCTTT.